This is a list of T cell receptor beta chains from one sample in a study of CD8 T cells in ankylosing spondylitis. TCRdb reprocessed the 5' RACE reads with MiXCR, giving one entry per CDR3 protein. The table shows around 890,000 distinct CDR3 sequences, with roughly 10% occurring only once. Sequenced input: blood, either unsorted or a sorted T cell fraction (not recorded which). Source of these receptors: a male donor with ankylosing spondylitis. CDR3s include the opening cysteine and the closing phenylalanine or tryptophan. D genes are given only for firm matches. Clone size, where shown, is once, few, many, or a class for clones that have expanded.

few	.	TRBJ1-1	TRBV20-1	TGCAGTGCTCGTAGCCCATCGATGATGAACACTGAAGCTTTCTTT	CSARSPSMMNTEAFF
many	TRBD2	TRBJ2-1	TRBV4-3	TGCGCCAGCAGCCAGGGGCTTAGCGGGAACTACCCATATGAGCAGTTCTTC	CASSQGLSGNYPYEQFF
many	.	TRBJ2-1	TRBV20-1	TGCAGTGCTATTGGGCGAGGTGAGCAGTTCTTC	CSAIGRGEQFF
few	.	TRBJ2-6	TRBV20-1	TGCAGTGCTAGGGTGGGTTACTCTGGGGCCAACGTCCTGACTTTC	CSARVGYSGANVLTF
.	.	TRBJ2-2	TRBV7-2	TGTGCCAGCAGGAACCCTGGGGGAACCACCGGGGAGCTGTTTTTT	CASRNPGGTTGELFF
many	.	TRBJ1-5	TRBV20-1	TGCAGTGCCGGACGGACGAATCAGCCCCAGCATTTT	CSAGRTNQPQHF
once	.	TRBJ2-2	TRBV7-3	TGTGCCAGCAGCCCCGGACAGACGTACACCGGGGAGCTGTTTTTT	CASSPGQTYTGELFF
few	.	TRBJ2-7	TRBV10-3	TGTGCCATCAGTAGCAGCCCTCTGAACTCCTACGAGCAGTACTTC	CAISSSPLNSYEQYF
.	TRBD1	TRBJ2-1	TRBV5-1	TGCGCCAGCAGCCCACACAGGGGGCAGGACAATGAGCAGTTCTTC	CASSPHRGQDNEQFF
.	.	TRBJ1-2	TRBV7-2	TGTGCCAGCAGCTATCGGGCTGACTATGGCTACACCTTC	CASSYRADYGYTF
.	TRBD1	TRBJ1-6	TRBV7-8	TGTGCCAGCAGCACCCGGACAGGTCGTACCCTCCACTTT	CASSTRTGRTLHF
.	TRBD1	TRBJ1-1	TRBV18	TGTGCCAGCAGCCCGAGGACAGGGCCGAACACTGAAGCTTTCTTT	CASSPRTGPNTEAFF
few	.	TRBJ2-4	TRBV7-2	TGTGCCAGCAGCTTAGATTCTCGGCAGGGGGGTTACATTCAGTACTTC	CASSLDSRQGGYIQYF